This T cell receptor beta chain was retrieved from a study of T cells in Graves' hyperthyroidism and ophthalmopathy. Using RNA transcripts as the source, TCR beta CDR3 regions were amplified. Researchers ran a first-round RT-PCR on the TCR CDR3 using the HTBI primer set. One entry per CDR3 protein results from TCRdb running MiXCR on the multiplex PCR reads. The sample shows hundreds of thousands of distinct CDR3 sequences, 38% of them seen only once. An absence of ophthalmopathy progression within 18 months meant stable Graves' hyperthyroidism. For the diagnoses, clinical symptoms, serum thyroxine and TRAb, thyroid ultrasound and orbital computed tomography were used. Study-wide results and limits: Blood also contained most expanded thyroid clonotypes above 0.001.

Concerning this clonotype: The antigen remains unidentified.

The CDR3 covers 15 residues. V lost 2 bases to trimming and J lost 7 bases, with 15 bases between them. Looked up from germline, CDR1 is MNHNY and CDR2 is SVGAGI (reference sequence). J is TRBJ1-5 and V is TRBV6-6; no definite D call. Sequenced input: blood. This TCR was recovered from a man aged 18 to 30 with Graves' hyperthyroidism. The chain's CDR3 is CASSYPDERGQPQHF. CDR3 sequence (DNA): TGTGCCAGCAGTTACCCGGACGAACGGGGACAGCCCCAGCATTTT.